This T cell receptor (beta chain) was recorded in a study of T cell responses to AZD1222 COVID-19 vaccine. Study-level points and caveats: White British people made up most donors, females outnumbered males, and clonal diversity was possibly underestimated. Dominant CD4 TCR responses targeted spike regions 160-218 and 743-854. The reported proportion of spike-specific TCRs targeting unmutated variant regions was nearly half.

This table comes from immunoSEQ multiplex PCR, and its TCRdb copy is limited to in-frame clones, with some not included. The sample carries more than 100,000 clones, 92% recorded once. This CDR3 region has 14 residues. Germline V gene sequence: CDR1 MNHEY, CDR2 SVGAGI. V was shortened by 6 bases and J by 0 bases, with 11 bases between the two germline ends. Note on this clone: Its antigen remains unknown.

Here the sequenced sample was peripheral blood, taken 28 days after the second AZD1222 dose. V and J are TRBV6-5 and TRBJ1-2; D is uncertain. The clonotype comes from an adult who received the AZD1222 COVID-19 vaccine. The CDR3, as DNA: TGTGCCAGCAGACCCGACATTACTAACTATGGCTACACCTTC. This codes for CASRPDITNYGYTF.